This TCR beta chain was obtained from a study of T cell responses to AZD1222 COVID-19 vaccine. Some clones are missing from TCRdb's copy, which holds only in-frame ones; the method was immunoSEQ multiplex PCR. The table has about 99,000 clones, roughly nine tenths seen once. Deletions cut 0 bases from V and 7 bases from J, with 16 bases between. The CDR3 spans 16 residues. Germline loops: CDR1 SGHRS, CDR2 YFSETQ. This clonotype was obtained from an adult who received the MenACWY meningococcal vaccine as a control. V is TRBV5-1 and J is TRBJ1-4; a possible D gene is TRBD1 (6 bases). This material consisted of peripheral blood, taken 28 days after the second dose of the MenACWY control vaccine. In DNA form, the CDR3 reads TGCGCCAGCAGCTTGGCCGGGGGTACAGGGAGTGAAAAACTGTTTTTT. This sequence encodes CASSLAGGTGSEKLFF.